The 30 T cell receptor beta chains in this list originate from one sample, sequenced in a study of shared clonotypes between healthy human individuals. Sequenced by immunoSEQ multiplex PCR; TCRdb stores in-frame clones only, minus some. The sample consists of 300,000 to 400,000 clones, around 79% of them appearing once. Input material: memory CD4+ T cells sorted from blood. Subset meaning: CD45RA-negative fraction. The receptor source for this set is a man aged 25 to 40 in good health.

This clone appeared a single time. The gene calls are TRBV5-1 and TRBJ2-7; D not resolved. Trimming cost V 0 bases and J 3 bases, with 13 bases left between them. The germline gives CDR1 SGHRS, CDR2 YFSETQ. The CDR3 runs to 15 residues. CDR3 nucleotide sequence: TGCGCCAGCAGCTTGGCTCCAGAAGAAGACTACGAGCAGTACTTC. Encoded protein: CASSLAPEEDYEQYF.

Comments on this clone: Other nucleotide sequences in the sample specify the same CDR3. V usage is TRBV18 and J usage is TRBJ2-1; the D gene could be TRBD1 or TRBD2 (7 bases each). The germline V gene has CDR1 KGHSH and CDR2 LQKENI. The CDR3 consists of 12 residues. Trimming pared 3 bases from V and 9 bases from J, leaving 9 bases between. The CDR3 DNA follows: TGTGCCAGCTCACCCAGGGGGGGTGAGCAGTTCTTC. This codes for CASSPRGGEQFF.

V gene TRBV5-1 combines with J gene TRBJ2-6; no definite D call. Trimming shortened V by 3 bases and J by 1 base, and 5 bases separated the two germline ends. From germline, CDR1 is SGHRS and CDR2 YFSETQ. This CDR3 contains 14 residues. The CDR3 coding sequence is TGCGCCAGCAGCTCCATTTCTGGGGCCAACGTCCTGACTTTC. It specifies CASSSISGANVLTF. Together with reference TRBV5-1 and TRBJ2-6, the CDR3 gives the full variable domain: KAGVTQTPRYLIKTRGQQVTLSCSPISGHRSVSWYQQTPGQGLQFLFEYFSETQRNKGNFPGRFSGRQFSNSRSEMNVSTLELGDSALYLCASSSISGANVLTFGAGSRLTVL.

The chain combines TRBV5-1 with TRBJ2-3; D unclear. The CDR3 is made up of 15 amino acids. The V gene's germline CDR1 is SGHRS and CDR2 YFSETQ. V dropped 4 bases and J dropped 3 bases, with 15 bases sitting between them. CDR3 protein: CASSPGPGGTDTQYF. DNA for the CDR3: TGCGCCAGCAGCCCGGGTCCAGGTGGAACAGATACGCAGTATTTT.

The chain links TRBV29-1 to TRBJ2-1, with D possibly matching TRBD2 (6 bases). V was clipped by 4 bases and J by 8 bases, with 15 bases between them. This CDR3 has 13 residues. Germline CDR1 reads SQVTM; CDR2 reads ANQGSEA. The CDR3 region is CSVATGVGDEQFF. CDR3 in DNA: TGCAGCGTTGCCACGGGAGTGGGCGATGAGCAGTTCTTC.

The V gene is TRBV25-1, the J gene TRBJ2-2; 9 bases align to TRBD1. Germline values: CDR1 MGHDK, CDR2 SYGVNS. CDR3 length equals 15 residues. The V and J ends lost 4 bases and 4 bases, in that order; junction bases with no gene match: 4. CDR3 residues: CASSVTGGRTGELFF. CDR3 coding DNA: TGTGCCAGCAGTGTGACAGGGGGACGCACCGGGGAGCTGTTTTTT.

The chain links TRBV4-2 to TRBJ2-7, with 7 bases aligning to TRBD2. V trimming: 4 bases; J trimming: 1 base; junction bases outside the gene matches: 10. This CDR3 contains 16 residues. Germline CDR1 LGHNA, CDR2 YNFKEQ. The CDR3 bases are TGTGCCAGCAGCCGTGGGGTGGCGGGAGTGTCCTACGAGCAGTACTTC. This codes for CASSRGVAGVSYEQYF.

The J gene is TRBJ2-3, the V gene TRBV10-2; unclear D gene. The CDR3 length is 12 residues. The V end was cut by 7 bases, the J end by 2 bases, with 7 bases between. In germline, CDR1 is WSHSY, CDR2 SAAADI. This CDR3 is CASKQYTDTQYF. The CDR3 region has the DNA TGCGCCAGCAAACAATACACAGATACGCAGTATTTT.

The V call is TRBV2, the J call TRBJ2-7, with 9 bases fitting TRBD1. Looked up from germline, CDR1 is SNHLY and CDR2 is FYNNEI. The CDR3 spans 12 residues. V was clipped by 10 bases and J by 4 bases; unmatched bases: 5. The CDR3 region has the DNA TGTGCCATACAACAGGGGGCGTACGAGCAGTACTTC. Amino acid sequence: CAIQQGAYEQYF.

The chain has TRBV30 and TRBJ1-3; D may be TRBD1 (6 bases). The V and J ends lost 5 bases and 1 base respectively, with 15 bases between them. The CDR3 loop spans 15 amino acids. CDR1 and CDR2 (germline): GTSNPN, SVGIG (reference sequence). The CDR3 loop is CAWARGGASGNTIYF. Written as DNA, the CDR3 is TGTGCCTGGGCCCGTGGGGGGGCTTCTGGAAACACCATATATTTT.

The chain links TRBV19 to TRBJ1-4, with a weak D call TRBD1 (5 bases). The CDR3 runs 14 residues. Germline assignment: CDR1 LNHDA and CDR2 SQIVND (reference sequence). Trimming pared 4 bases from V and 4 bases from J, leaving 10 bases between. CDR3 in amino acids: CASSSNRINEKLFF. In DNA, the CDR3 is TGTGCCAGTAGTAGCAACAGGATTAATGAAAAACTGTTTTTT.

CDR3 bases: TGTGCCAGCAGCTTTCAAGGGTTTGGGGAGCAGTACTTC. Amino acids: CASSFQGFGEQYF. The rearrangement uses TRBV5-5 and TRBJ2-7; no clear D gene. Germline V gives CDR1 SGHKS, CDR2 YYEKEE (reference sequence). The CDR3 consists of 13 residues. V lost 2 bases and J 7 bases, leaving 13 bases between the germline ends. Full variable domain (missing parts from reference TRBV5-5 and TRBJ2-7): DAGVTQSPTHLIKTRGQQVTLRCSPISGHKSVSWYQQVLGQGPQFIFQYYEKEERGRGNFPDRFSARQFPNYSSELNVNALLLGDSALYLCASSFQGFGEQYFGPGTRLTVT.

V is TRBV5-1 and J is TRBJ2-7; 11 nucleotides align to TRBD2. This CDR3 comprises 17 residues. The V gene end was trimmed by 1 base and the J gene end by 3 bases; junction bases not matched to a gene: 9. Germline V gene lookup returns CDR1 SGHRS and CDR2 YFSETQ. The CDR3 DNA sequence: TGCGCCAGCAGCTTGACGACTAGCGGGGAATTTAACTACGAGCAGTACTTC. This translates into CASSLTTSGEFNYEQYF.

The V and J genes are TRBV7-8 and TRBJ2-1; TRBD2 matches 7 bases. The length of the CDR3 is 12 residues. Germline CDR1 and CDR2: SGHVS and FQNEAQ. Germline trimming cut 6 bases from V and 9 bases from J; bases unmatched to any gene: 5. For the CDR3, the DNA is TGTGCCAGCAGGGGAGGGTCCGCTGAGCAGTTCTTC. It encodes CASRGGSAEQFF.

The V and J genes are TRBV5-7 and TRBJ1-3; no clear D. TRBV5-7 is an ORF, with its function uncertain. The length of the CDR3 is 14 residues. Trimming removed 0 bases at V and 2 bases at J, with 6 bases between. The CDR3 reads CASSLAGPGNTIYF. The CDR3 DNA reads TGTGCCAGCAGCTTGGCAGGCCCTGGAAACACCATATATTTT.

This clone was seen only a few times. This rearrangement joins TRBV2 to TRBJ1-5, with D uncertain. Germline loops: CDR1 SNHLY, CDR2 FYNNEI. This CDR3 spans 13 amino acids. Trimming stripped 4 bases from V and 7 bases from J, with 11 bases between. The CDR3 reads CASSGEEVQPQHF. CDR3 sequence (DNA): TGTGCCAGCAGTGGGGAAGAAGTCCAGCCCCAGCATTTT.

This chain connects TRBV18 to TRBJ1-1; D remains unclear. Trimming pared 4 bases from V and 0 bases from J, leaving 15 bases between. This CDR3 has 16 residues. The V gene's germline CDR1 is KGHSH and CDR2 LQKENI. The CDR3 sequence: CASSQLVTGVNTEAFF. The CDR3 region has the DNA TGTGCCAGCTCACAACTCGTCACGGGCGTGAACACTGAAGCTTTCTTT.

The chain recombines TRBV4-1 with TRBJ2-7, with D perhaps assigned TRBD1 or TRBD2 (5 bases each). CDR1 and CDR2 from the germline V gene are MGHRA and YSYEKL. The CDR3 length is 17 residues. Trimming stripped 4 bases from V and 8 bases from J, with 27 bases between. CDR3 amino acids: CASSLRDLSQGSSKQYF. For the CDR3, the DNA is TGCGCCAGCAGCCTTCGGGATCTAAGTCAGGGAAGTTCGAAGCAGTACTTC.

This sequence joins TRBV13 and TRBJ1-4; TRBD1 matches at 7 bases. The CDR3 is made up of 14 amino acids. Germline lookup yields CDR1 PRHDT and CDR2 FYEKMQ (reference sequence). Trimming took 7 bases from V and 5 from J; bases not matched to a gene: 7. The CDR3 loop is CASTLTGRNEKLFF. CDR3 bases: TGTGCCAGCACCCTGACAGGGAGAAATGAAAAACTGTTTTTT.

The rearrangement uses TRBV10-3 and TRBJ2-1; D possibly corresponds to TRBD2 (5 bases). The length of the CDR3 is 16 residues. The germline V gene encodes CDR1 ENHRY and CDR2 SYGVKD. V lost 0 bases and J lost 2, with 11 bases in between. DNA of the CDR3: TGTGCCATCAGTGAGTCCGCTAGCTATCCCTACAATGAGCAGTTCTTC. This gives the protein CAISESASYPYNEQFF.

The V call is TRBV5-4, the J call TRBJ1-2; no reliable D call. CDR1 and CDR2 from the germline V gene are SGHNT and YYREEE (reference sequence). This CDR3 contains 15 residues. Trimming cost V 2 bases and J 4 bases, with 15 bases left between them. The DNA for the CDR3 is TGTGCCAGCAGCTTCAGGCTCCCTATGGTCTATGGCTACACCTTC. Translation gives CASSFRLPMVYGYTF.

This chain connects TRBV5-6 to TRBJ2-3; D possibly corresponds to TRBD1 (6 bases). The V gene lost 4 bases and the J gene lost 11 bases, with 20 bases spanning the gap. The CDR3 length is 14 residues. Germline values: CDR1 SGHDT, CDR2 YYEEEE. CDR3 residues: CASSRGWGRIEQYF. The CDR3 DNA sequence: TGTGCCAGCAGCCGTGGTTGGGGGCGTATTGAGCAGTATTTT.

The chain combines TRBV5-1 with TRBJ1-6, with a tentative D call TRBD1 (5 bases). Trimming stripped 0 bases from V and 6 bases from J, with 7 bases between. This CDR3 has 14 amino acids. Per the germline V gene, CDR1 is SGHRS and CDR2 is YFSETQ. Here the CDR3 reads CASSLGGINSPLHF. CDR3 nucleotide sequence: TGCGCCAGCAGCTTGGGGGGGATTAATTCACCCCTCCACTTT.

This sequence joins TRBV5-1 and TRBJ2-4; D is ambiguous. V was pared by 1 base and J by 0 bases, with 11 bases between. Germline V lookup: CDR1 SGHRS, CDR2 YFSETQ. This CDR3 has 16 residues. The CDR3, as DNA: TGCGCCAGCAGCTTGACCCCCGACTTAGCCAAAAACATTCAGTACTTC. Its protein is CASSLTPDLAKNIQYF.

The chain carries TRBV5-8 and TRBJ2-5; the match to TRBD2 covers 10 bases. Trimming took 0 bases from V and 3 from J; bases not matched to a gene: 8. This CDR3 comprises 17 residues. The germline CDR1 and CDR2 sequences are SGHTS and YDEGEE. CDR3 DNA: TGTGCCAGCAGCTTGGCCATCAGCGGGAGGGCCGAAGAGACCCAGTACTTC. Amino acid sequence: CASSLAISGRAEETQYF.

V and J are TRBV5-1 and TRBJ1-1; D unresolved. The CDR3 loop spans 12 amino acids. V lost 0 bases to trimming and J lost 4 bases, with 4 bases between them. The germline CDR1 and CDR2 sequences are SGHRS and YFSETQ. CDR3 DNA sequence: TGCGCCAGCAGCTTGGAGGGCACTGAAGCTTTCTTT. This codes for CASSLEGTEAFF.

V usage is TRBV9 and J usage is TRBJ2-3, with 11 bases fitting TRBD2. With 3 bases clipped from V and 2 bases from J, the junction kept 8 bases outside the gene matches. CDR3 length: 17 amino acids. Germline V lookup: CDR1 SGDLS, CDR2 YYNGEE. The CDR3: CASSELLAGGLTDTQYF. The CDR3 nucleotides are TGTGCCAGCAGCGAACTATTAGCGGGAGGGCTCACAGATACGCAGTATTTT.

This chain connects TRBV4-1 to TRBJ2-3, with D possibly TRBD2 on 5 matching bases. The CDR3 covers 16 residues. Germline V gene data show CDR1 as MGHRA and CDR2 as YSYEKL. With 1 base removed from V and 0 bases from J, the gap between germline ends came to 11 bases. The CDR3 region has the DNA TGCGCCAGCAGCCAAGGGACTGGCAGCAGCACAGATACGCAGTATTTT. Its translation is CASSQGTGSSTDTQYF.

In its sample, this clone was seen many times. The J gene is TRBJ2-6, the V gene TRBV5-1, with 8 positions matching TRBD1. Per germline, CDR1 SGHRS and CDR2 YFSETQ. V dropped 4 bases and J dropped 2; count of bases not matched to a gene: 2. The CDR3 runs to 15 residues. The CDR3 reads CASSPDRAGANVLTF. DNA for the CDR3: TGCGCCAGCAGCCCGGACAGGGCTGGGGCCAACGTCCTGACTTTC.

The rearrangement uses TRBV5-1 and TRBJ2-5, with D maybe TRBD2 (5 bases). Trimming took 5 bases from V and 1 from J, leaving 12 bases between them. CDR1 is SGHRS and CDR2 is YFSETQ in the germline V gene. The CDR3 loop spans 14 amino acids. The DNA of the CDR3 is TGCGCCAGCAGGATAGAGGGCGCCCAAGAGACCCAGTACTTC. This encodes CASRIEGAQETQYF.